The 25 T cell receptor beta chains in this list originate from one sample, sequenced in a study of monozygotic twins with inflammatory bowel disease (dated by TCRdb to the late 2010s). Library preparation employed 5' RACE. Sequencing relied on an Illumina HiSeq 2500. TCRdb reprocessed the reads into one record per CDR3 protein sequence, lacking DNA. The table of this sample itemizes more than 95,000 distinct CDR3 sequences. The top ten clones comprise under 2.5% of the sample. Sequencing was carried out using blood. These receptors were taken from a human donor with ulcerative colitis or Crohn's disease, or a healthy co-twin of an affected twin (not recorded which).

The chain is built from TRBV7-8 and TRBJ2-3; there is no DNA to check the TCRdb D call of TRBD1. The germline V gene encodes CDR1 SGHVS and CDR2 FQNEAQ. The CDR3 has 14 residues. CDR3 region: CASSLSLGADTQYF.

The CDR3 sequence is CASSLAPANTEAFF. The chain combines TRBV5-1 with TRBJ1-1. This CDR3 has 14 residues. Germline assignment: CDR1 SGHRS and CDR2 YFSETQ. The full variable domain, rest sourced from reference TRBV5-1 and TRBJ1-1, is KAGVTQTPRYLIKTRGQQVTLSCSPISGHRSVSWYQQTPGQGLQFLFEYFSETQRNKGNFPGRFSGRQFSNSRSEMNVSTLELGDSALYLCASSLAPANTEAFFGQGTRLTVV.

The V gene is TRBV10-3, the J gene TRBJ2-5; TCRdb's assignment of TRBD2 cannot be checked, as there is no DNA. The germline V gene encodes CDR1 ENHRY and CDR2 SYGVKD. The CDR3 sequence is 15 residues long. CDR3 protein: CATSGRALAEETQYF.

CDR3 region: CANNPIFGGQYNEQFF. V is TRBV7-9 and J is TRBJ2-1; the TCRdb D gene call, TRBD2, has no DNA to confirm it. This CDR3 comprises 16 residues. From germline, CDR1 is SEHNR and CDR2 FQNEAQ (reference sequence).

The chain is built from TRBV6-1 and TRBJ1-5; TCRdb names TRBD1, which stays unverified in the absence of DNA. This CDR3 comprises 17 residues. The germline gives CDR1 MNHNS, CDR2 SASEGT. This CDR3 is CASSATTTARENQPQHF.

The CDR3 is CASSEGQGFTDTQYF. The V gene is TRBV19, the J gene TRBJ2-3; the D call from TCRdb, TRBD1, cannot be confirmed without DNA. The V gene's germline CDR1 is LNHDA and CDR2 SQIVND (reference sequence). The CDR3 totals 15 residues. The full variable domain, in which reference TRBV19 and TRBJ2-3 provide the parts outside the CDR3, is DGGITQSPKYLFRKEGQNVTLSCEQNLNHDAMYWYRQDPGQGLRLIYYSQIVNDFQKGDIAEGYSVSREKKESFPLTVTSAQKNPTAFYLCASSEGQGFTDTQYFGPGTRLTVL.

This chain links TRBV24-1 with TRBJ1-5; TCRdb's D call of TRBD1 is untestable without DNA. CDR1 and CDR2 (germline): KGHDR, SFDVKD. The CDR3 is 14 amino acids. The CDR3: CATSASGSNQPQHF.

The J gene is TRBJ2-1, the V gene TRBV5-1; the TCRdb call, TRBD2, lacks DNA for checking. The CDR3 is 14 amino acids. CDR1 is SGHRS and CDR2 is YFSETQ in the germline V gene. The CDR3 sequence: CASSPGLANNEQFF. Full variable domain (outside the CDR3, taken from reference TRBV5-1 and TRBJ2-1): KAGVTQTPRYLIKTRGQQVTLSCSPISGHRSVSWYQQTPGQGLQFLFEYFSETQRNKGNFPGRFSGRQFSNSRSEMNVSTLELGDSALYLCASSPGLANNEQFFGPGTRLTVL.

The chain employs TRBV6-4 and TRBJ2-2. The germline V gene encodes CDR1 MRHNA and CDR2 SNTAGT. The CDR3 has 13 residues. CDR3 protein: CASSDSTTGELFF.

V gene TRBV6-2 or TRBV6-3 combines with J gene TRBJ1-1. Germline CDR1 MNHEY, CDR2 SVGEGT. This CDR3 comprises 18 residues. CDR3 residues: CASREVRKTNARTTEAFF.

V and J are TRBV11-2 and TRBJ2-1; TCRdb reports TRBD2, a call that lacks DNA to check it against. This CDR3 is built from 11 residues. Germline lookup yields CDR1 SGHAT and CDR2 FQNNGV. CDR3: CASSLVVPPVF.

The chain carries TRBV12-3 or TRBV12-4 and TRBJ2-2; absent DNA, TCRdb's TRBD1 call cannot be checked. The CDR3 spans 18 residues. The CDR3 here is CASSLGGKGGRNTGELFF.

V is TRBV7-9 and J is TRBJ2-2. The CDR3 spans 15 residues. CDR1 SEHNR and CDR2 FQNEAQ come from the germline V gene (reference sequence). The CDR3 sequence is CASSLDLSNTGELFF.

This chain connects TRBV7-8 to TRBJ1-2; as DNA is missing, the TRBD1 call by TCRdb cannot be tested. This CDR3 is 20 amino acids long. Germline loops: CDR1 SGHVS, CDR2 FQNEAQ. CDR3 residues: CASSLTALGQGARGNYGYTF.

This chain uses TRBV30 with TRBJ2-1; TCRdb picks TRBD1, but there is no DNA to check that call. The V gene's germline CDR1 is GTSNPN and CDR2 SVGIG (reference sequence). The CDR3 is 11 residues long. CDR3 sequence reads: CAGMGAYEQFF.

The chain joins TRBV5-1 to TRBJ2-1. Per germline, CDR1 SGHRS and CDR2 YFSETQ. This CDR3 is 16 amino acids long. This CDR3 reads CASSSGAGSSYNEQFF.

The genes are TRBV5-1 and TRBJ2-7. This CDR3 region has 13 residues. Germline CDR1 is SGHRS and CDR2 is YFSETQ. CDR3 in amino acids: CASRRNQNHEQYF. Complete variable domain (other parts from reference TRBV5-1 and TRBJ2-7): KAGVTQTPRYLIKTRGQQVTLSCSPISGHRSVSWYQQTPGQGLQFLFEYFSETQRNKGNFPGRFSGRQFSNSRSEMNVSTLELGDSALYLCASRRNQNHEQYFGPGTRLTVT.

This chain links TRBV20-1 with TRBJ1-2. The V gene's germline CDR1 is DFQATT and CDR2 SNEGSKA (reference sequence). The CDR3 spans 12 residues. The CDR3: CSANSGTGGYTF.

The chain has TRBV2 and TRBJ2-2. Germline V gene lookup returns CDR1 SNHLY and CDR2 FYNNEI. The CDR3 loop spans 15 amino acids. The CDR3 reads CASVGVSGTTGELFF.

The CDR3 region is CASSLPLAGAETQYF. This chain connects TRBV28 to TRBJ2-5; without DNA, the TCRdb call of TRBD2 cannot be checked. From germline, CDR1 is MDHEN and CDR2 SYDVKM. The CDR3 contains 15 residues.

The CDR3 reads CASSPPDRNTGELFF. The chain links TRBV5-4 to TRBJ2-2; checking the TCRdb D call of TRBD1 is not possible without DNA. The CDR3 runs 15 residues. Germline V gene sequence: CDR1 SGHNT, CDR2 YYREEE (reference sequence).

V gene TRBV12-3 or TRBV12-4 combines with J gene TRBJ2-1; TCRdb indicates TRBD1, and absent DNA this call remains unverified. There are 11 residues in the CDR3. CDR3 amino acids: CASTLVNEQFF.

The chain employs TRBV5-1 and TRBJ1-1. The length of the CDR3 is 14 residues. Germline V gene lookup returns CDR1 SGHRS and CDR2 YFSETQ. The CDR3 sequence is CASSWSGGNTEAFF. The whole variable domain, remainder taken from reference TRBV5-1 and TRBJ1-1, is KAGVTQTPRYLIKTRGQQVTLSCSPISGHRSVSWYQQTPGQGLQFLFEYFSETQRNKGNFPGRFSGRQFSNSRSEMNVSTLELGDSALYLCASSWSGGNTEAFFGQGTRLTVV.

The V and J genes are TRBV20-1 and TRBJ2-7. The CDR3 totals 15 residues. Germline assignment: CDR1 DFQATT and CDR2 SNEGSKA (reference sequence). CDR3 sequence reads: CSARDQSGSSYEQYF.

The gene calls are TRBV7-3 and TRBJ2-2; TCRdb gives TRBD1 as the D gene, but with no DNA this cannot be confirmed. Germline CDR1 is SGHTA and CDR2 is FQGTGA. The CDR3 is made up of 15 amino acids. CDR3 in amino acids: CASSSTGTGSGELFF.